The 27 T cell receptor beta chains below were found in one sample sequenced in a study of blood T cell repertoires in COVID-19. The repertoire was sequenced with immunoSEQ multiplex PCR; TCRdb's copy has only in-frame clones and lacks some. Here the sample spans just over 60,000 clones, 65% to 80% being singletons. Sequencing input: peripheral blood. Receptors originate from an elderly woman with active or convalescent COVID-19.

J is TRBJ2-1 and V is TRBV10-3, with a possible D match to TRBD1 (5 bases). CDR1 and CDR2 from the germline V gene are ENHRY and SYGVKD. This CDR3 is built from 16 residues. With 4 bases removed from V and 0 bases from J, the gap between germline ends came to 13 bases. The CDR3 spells CAISAQGPSSYNEQFF. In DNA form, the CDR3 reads TGTGCCATCAGTGCTCAGGGCCCGAGCTCCTACAATGAGCAGTTCTTC.

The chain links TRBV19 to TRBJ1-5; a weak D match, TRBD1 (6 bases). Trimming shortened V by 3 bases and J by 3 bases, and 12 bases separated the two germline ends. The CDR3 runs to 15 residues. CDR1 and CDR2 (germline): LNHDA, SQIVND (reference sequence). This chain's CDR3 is CASSIRDTDNQPQHF. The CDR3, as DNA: TGTGCCAGTAGTATCAGGGACACAGACAATCAGCCCCAGCATTTT.

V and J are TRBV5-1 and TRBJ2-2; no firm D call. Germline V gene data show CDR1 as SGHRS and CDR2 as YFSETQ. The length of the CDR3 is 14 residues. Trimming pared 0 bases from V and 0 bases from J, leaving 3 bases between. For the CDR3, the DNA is TGCGCCAGCAGCTTGGTATCGAACACCGGGGAGCTGTTTTTT. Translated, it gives CASSLVSNTGELFF.

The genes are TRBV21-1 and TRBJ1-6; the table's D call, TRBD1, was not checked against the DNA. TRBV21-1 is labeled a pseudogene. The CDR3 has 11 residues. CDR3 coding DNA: TGTGCCAGCAGCCAGTTCTCACCCCTCCACTTT. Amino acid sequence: CASSQFSPLHF.

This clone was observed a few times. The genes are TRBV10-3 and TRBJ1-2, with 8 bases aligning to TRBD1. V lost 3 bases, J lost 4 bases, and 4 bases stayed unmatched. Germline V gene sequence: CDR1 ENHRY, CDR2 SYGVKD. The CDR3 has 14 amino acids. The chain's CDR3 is CAISERQGAYGYTF. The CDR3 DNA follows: TGTGCCATCAGTGAAAGGCAGGGGGCCTATGGCTACACCTTC.

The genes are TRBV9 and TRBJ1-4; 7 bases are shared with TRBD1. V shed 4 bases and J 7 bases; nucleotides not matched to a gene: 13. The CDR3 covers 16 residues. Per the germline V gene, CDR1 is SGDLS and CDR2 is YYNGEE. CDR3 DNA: TGTGCCAGCAGCCCCACTGGAGGGGGCTCGGGTGAAAAACTGTTTTTT. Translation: CASSPTGGGSGEKLFF.

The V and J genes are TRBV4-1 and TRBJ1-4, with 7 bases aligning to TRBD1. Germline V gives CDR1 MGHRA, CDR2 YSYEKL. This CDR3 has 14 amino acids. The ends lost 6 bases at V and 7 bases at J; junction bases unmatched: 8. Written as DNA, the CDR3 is TGCGCCAGCAGTTCCGGGACAGACTCTGAAAAACTGTTTTTT. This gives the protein CASSSGTDSEKLFF.

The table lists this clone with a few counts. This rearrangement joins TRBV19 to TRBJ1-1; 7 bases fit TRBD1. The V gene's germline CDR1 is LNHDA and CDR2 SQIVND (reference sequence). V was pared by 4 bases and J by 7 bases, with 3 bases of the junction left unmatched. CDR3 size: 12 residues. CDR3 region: CASSTAGGEAFF. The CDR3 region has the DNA TGTGCCAGTAGTACCGCAGGGGGTGAAGCTTTCTTT.

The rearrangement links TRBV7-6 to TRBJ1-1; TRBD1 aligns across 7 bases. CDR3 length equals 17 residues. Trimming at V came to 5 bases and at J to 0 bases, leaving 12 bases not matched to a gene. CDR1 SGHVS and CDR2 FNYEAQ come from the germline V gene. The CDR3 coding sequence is TGTGCCAGCAGCCCTAAGGGTCTAGGGACAGTGAACACTGAAGCTTTCTTT. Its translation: CASSPKGLGTVNTEAFF.

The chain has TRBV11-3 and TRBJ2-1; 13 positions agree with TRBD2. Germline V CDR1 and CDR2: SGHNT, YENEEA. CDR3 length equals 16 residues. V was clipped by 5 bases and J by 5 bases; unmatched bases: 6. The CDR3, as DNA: TGTGCCAGCAGCGCGAGGGGGACTAGCGGGGACAATGAGCAGTTCTTC. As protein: CASSARGTSGDNEQFF.

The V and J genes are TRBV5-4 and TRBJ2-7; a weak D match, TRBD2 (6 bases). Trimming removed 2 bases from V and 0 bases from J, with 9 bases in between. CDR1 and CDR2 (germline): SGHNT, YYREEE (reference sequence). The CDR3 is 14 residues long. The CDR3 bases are TGTGCCAGCAGCTTCGGGACTGTCTCCTACGAGCAGTACTTC. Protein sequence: CASSFGTVSYEQYF.

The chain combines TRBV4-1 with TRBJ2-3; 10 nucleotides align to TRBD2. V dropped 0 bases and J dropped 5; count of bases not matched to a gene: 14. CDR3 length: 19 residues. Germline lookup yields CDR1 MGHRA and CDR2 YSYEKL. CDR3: CASSQEGWAAGGRRDTQYF. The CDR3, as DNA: TGCGCCAGCAGCCAAGAGGGGTGGGCAGCGGGGGGGCGGAGAGATACGCAGTATTTT.

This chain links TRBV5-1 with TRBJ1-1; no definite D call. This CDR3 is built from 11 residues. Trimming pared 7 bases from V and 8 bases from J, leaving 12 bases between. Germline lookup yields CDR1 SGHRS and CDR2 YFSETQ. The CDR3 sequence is CASRLEEEAFF. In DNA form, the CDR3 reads TGCGCCAGCCGTCTCGAAGAGGAAGCTTTCTTT. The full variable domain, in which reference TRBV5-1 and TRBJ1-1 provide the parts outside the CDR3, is KAGVTQTPRYLIKTRGQQVTLSCSPISGHRSVSWYQQTPGQGLQFLFEYFSETQRNKGNFPGRFSGRQFSNSRSEMNVSTLELGDSALYLCASRLEEEAFFGQGTRLTVV.

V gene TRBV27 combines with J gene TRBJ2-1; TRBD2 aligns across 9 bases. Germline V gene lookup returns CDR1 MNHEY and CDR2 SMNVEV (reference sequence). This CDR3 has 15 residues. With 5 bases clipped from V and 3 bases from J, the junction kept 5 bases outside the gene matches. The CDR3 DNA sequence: TGTGCCAGCAGTATCAGCGGGGGGAACTACAATGAGCAGTTCTTC. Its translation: CASSISGGNYNEQFF.

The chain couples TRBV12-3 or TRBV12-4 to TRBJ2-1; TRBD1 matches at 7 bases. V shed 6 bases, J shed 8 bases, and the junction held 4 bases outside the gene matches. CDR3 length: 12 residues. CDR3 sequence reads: CASSPGGDEQFF. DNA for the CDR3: TGTGCCAGCAGCCCAGGGGGTGATGAGCAGTTCTTC.

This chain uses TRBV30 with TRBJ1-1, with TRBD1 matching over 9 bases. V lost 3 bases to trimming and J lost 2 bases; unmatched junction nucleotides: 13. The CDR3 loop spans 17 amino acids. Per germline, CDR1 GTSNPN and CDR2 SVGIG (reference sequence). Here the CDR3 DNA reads TGTGCCTGGAGCGACCCCTCTCCGGGACAGGGAAACACTGAAGCTTTCTTT. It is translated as CAWSDPSPGQGNTEAFF.

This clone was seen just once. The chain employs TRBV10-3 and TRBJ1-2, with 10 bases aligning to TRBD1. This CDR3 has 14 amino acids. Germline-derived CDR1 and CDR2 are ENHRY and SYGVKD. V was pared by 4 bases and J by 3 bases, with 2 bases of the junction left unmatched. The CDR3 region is CAISATGGDYGYTF. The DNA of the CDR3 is TGTGCCATCAGTGCGACAGGGGGCGACTATGGCTACACCTTC.

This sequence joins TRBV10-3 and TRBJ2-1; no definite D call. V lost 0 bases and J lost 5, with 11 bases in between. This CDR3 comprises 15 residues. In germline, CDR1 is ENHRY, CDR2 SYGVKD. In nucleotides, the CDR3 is TGTGCCATCAGTGAGTCGAGAACAGCCGACAATGAGCAGTTCTTC. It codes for CAISESRTADNEQFF.

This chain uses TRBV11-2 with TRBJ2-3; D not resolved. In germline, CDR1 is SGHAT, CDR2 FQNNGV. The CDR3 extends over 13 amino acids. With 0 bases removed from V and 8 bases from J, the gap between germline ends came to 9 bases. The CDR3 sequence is CASSLDREFTQYF. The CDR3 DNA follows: TGTGCCAGCAGCTTAGATCGAGAGTTTACGCAGTATTTT.

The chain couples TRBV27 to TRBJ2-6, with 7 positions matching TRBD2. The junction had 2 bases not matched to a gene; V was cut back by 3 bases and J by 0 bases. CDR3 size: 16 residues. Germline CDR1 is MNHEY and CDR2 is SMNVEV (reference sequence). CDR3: CASSLRGSSGANVLTF. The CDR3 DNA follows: TGTGCCAGCAGTTTGCGGGGGAGCTCTGGGGCCAACGTCCTGACTTTC.

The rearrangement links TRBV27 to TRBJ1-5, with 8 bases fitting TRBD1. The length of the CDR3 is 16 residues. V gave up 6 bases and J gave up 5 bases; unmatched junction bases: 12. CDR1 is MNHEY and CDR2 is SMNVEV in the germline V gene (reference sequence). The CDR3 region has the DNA TGTGCCAGCAGACAAGCCGGACAGGGCAGTCATCAGCCCCAGCATTTT. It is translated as CASRQAGQGSHQPQHF.

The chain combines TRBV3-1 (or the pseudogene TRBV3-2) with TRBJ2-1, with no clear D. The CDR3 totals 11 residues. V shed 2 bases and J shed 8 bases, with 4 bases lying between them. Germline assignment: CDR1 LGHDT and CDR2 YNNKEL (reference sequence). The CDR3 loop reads CASSQIYEQFF. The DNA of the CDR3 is TGTGCCAGCAGCCAAATCTATGAGCAGTTCTTC.

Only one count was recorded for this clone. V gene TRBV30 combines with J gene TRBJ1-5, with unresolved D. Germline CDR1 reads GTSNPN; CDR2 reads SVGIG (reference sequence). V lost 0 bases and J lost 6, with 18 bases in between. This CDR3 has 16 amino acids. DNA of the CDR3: TGTGCCTGGAGTGTACTTCCCGGTCAGGATAGTCAGCCCCAGCATTTT. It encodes CAWSVLPGQDSQPQHF.

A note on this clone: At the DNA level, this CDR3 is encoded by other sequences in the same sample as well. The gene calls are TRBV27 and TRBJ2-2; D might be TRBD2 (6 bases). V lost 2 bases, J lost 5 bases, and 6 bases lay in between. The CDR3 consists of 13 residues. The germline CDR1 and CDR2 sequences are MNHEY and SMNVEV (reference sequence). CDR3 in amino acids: CASSLGGTGELFF. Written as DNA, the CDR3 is TGTGCCAGCAGTTTAGGGGGGACCGGGGAGCTGTTTTTT.

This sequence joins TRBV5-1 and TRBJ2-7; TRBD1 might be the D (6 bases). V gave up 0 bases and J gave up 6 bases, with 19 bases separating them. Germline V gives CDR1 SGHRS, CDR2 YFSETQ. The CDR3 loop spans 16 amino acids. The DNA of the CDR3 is TGCGCCAGCAGCTTGGCCGCGGCAGGGGCTGGTTCCGAGCAGTACTTC. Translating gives CASSLAAAGAGSEQYF.

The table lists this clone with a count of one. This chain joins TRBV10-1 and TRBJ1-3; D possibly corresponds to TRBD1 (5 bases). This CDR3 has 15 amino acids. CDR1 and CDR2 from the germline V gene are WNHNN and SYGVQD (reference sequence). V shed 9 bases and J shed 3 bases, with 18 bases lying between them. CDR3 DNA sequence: TGCGCCAGGATTCTACGGAGGGGTCATGGAAACACCATATATTTT. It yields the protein CARILRRGHGNTIYF.

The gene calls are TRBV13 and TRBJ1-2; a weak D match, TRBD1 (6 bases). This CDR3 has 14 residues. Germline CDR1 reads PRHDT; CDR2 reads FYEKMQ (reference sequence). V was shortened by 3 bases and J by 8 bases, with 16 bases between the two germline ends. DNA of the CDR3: TGTGCCAGCAGCTTCGGGGGGGCGCTCGACGGCTACACCTTC. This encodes CASSFGGALDGYTF.